This T cell receptor (beta chain) is from a study of T cell responses to AZD1222 COVID-19 vaccine. Whole-study findings and limits: Spike-spanning, vaccine-associated CD4 TCRs were dominant at 160-218 and 743-854. Close to half of all spike-specific TCRs reportedly target regions of the variants that are unmutated. Two AZD1222 doses significantly raised spike-specific TCR breadth and depth over controls.

Points on this clone: Its antigen is undetermined.

CDR3 length: 14 amino acids. TCRdb keeps only in-frame clones here, not all; method: immunoSEQ multiplex PCR. The data contain 150,000 to 200,000 clones, 80% to 95% of them singletons. This TCR derives from an adult who received the AZD1222 COVID-19 vaccine. This material consisted of peripheral blood, taken 28 days after the second AZD1222 dose. The rearrangement uses TRBV21-1 and TRBJ1-2. TRBV21-1 is an annotated pseudogene. In nucleotides, the CDR3 is TGTGCCAGCAGGGATTCTTCGGCCGTCTATGGCTACACCTTC. This translates into CASRDSSAVYGYTF.